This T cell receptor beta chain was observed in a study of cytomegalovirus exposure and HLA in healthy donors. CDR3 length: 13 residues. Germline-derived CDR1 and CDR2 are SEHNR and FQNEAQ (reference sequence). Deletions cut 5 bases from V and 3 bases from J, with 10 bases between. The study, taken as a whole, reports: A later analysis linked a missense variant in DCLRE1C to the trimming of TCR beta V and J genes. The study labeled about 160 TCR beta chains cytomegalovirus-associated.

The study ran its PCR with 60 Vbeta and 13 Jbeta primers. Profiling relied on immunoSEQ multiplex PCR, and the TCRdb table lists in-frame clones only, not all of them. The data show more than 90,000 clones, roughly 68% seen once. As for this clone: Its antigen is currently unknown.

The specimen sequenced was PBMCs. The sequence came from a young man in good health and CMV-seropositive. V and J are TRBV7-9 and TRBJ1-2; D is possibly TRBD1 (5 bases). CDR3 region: CASSPGTYYGYTF. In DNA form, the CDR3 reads TGTGCCAGCAGCCCGGGGACTTACTATGGCTACACCTTC.